This T cell receptor beta chain appears in the sequencing data of a study of cytomegalovirus exposure and HLA in healthy donors. Study-wide points: Across donors, presence/absence analyses took sequencing depth to be roughly uniform.

Germline assignment: CDR1 GTSNPN and CDR2 SVGIG (reference sequence). The CDR3 covers 13 residues. The trim removed 8 bases at V and 1 base at J, leaving 8 bases unmatched. Researchers ran the PCR with 60 Vbeta and 13 Jbeta primers. Repertoires were generated with immunoSEQ multiplex PCR, while TCRdb's copy carries only in-frame clones and drops some. The data show 75,000 to 100,000 clones, roughly 74% seen once. In regard to this clone: Its target is unknown.

This TCR derives from a female donor in good health and CMV-seropositive. The sample taken for sequencing was PBMCs. V gene TRBV30 combines with J gene TRBJ2-7; 7 bases fit TRBD1. CDR3 coding DNA: TGTGCCGGGACCCACAGGGGATCCTACGAGCAGTACTTC. It yields the protein CAGTHRGSYEQYF.